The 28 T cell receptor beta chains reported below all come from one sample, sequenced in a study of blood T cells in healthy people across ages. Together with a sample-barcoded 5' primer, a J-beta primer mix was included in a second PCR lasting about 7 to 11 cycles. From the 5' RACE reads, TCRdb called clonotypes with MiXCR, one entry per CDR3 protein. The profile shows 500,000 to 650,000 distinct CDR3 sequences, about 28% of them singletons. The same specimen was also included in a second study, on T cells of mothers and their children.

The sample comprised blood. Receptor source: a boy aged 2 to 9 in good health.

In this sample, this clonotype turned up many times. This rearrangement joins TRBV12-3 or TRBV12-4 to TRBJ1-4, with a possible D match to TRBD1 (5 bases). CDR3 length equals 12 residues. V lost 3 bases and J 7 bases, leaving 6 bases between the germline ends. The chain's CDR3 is CASSLGLEKLFF. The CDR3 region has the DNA TGTGCCAGCAGTTTGGGGCTTGAAAAACTGTTTTTT.

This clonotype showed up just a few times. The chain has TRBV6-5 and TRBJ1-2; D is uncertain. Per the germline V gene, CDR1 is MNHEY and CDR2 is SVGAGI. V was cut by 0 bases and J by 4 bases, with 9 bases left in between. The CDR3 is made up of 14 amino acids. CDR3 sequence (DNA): TGTGCCAGCAGTTACTCGGTGGCAGCCTATGGCTACACCTTC. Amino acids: CASSYSVAAYGYTF.

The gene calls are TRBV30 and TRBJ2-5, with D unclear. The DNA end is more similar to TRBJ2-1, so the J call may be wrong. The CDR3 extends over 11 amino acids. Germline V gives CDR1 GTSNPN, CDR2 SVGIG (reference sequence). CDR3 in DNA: TGTGCCTCCCTCTCACGCAATGAGCAGTTCTTC. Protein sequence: CASLSRNEQFF.

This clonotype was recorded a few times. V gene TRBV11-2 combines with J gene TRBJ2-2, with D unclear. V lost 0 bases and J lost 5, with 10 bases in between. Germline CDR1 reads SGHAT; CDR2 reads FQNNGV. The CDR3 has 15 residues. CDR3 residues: CASSLDRRVTGELFF. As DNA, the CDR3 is TGTGCCAGCAGCTTAGATCGGAGAGTAACCGGGGAGCTGTTTTTT.

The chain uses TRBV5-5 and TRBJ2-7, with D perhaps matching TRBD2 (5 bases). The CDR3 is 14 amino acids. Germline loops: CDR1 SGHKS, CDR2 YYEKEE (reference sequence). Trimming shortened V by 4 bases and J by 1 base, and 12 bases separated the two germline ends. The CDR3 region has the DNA TGTGCCAGCAGCGCCCCCGGAGGTTCCTACGAGCAGTACTTC. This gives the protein CASSAPGGSYEQYF.

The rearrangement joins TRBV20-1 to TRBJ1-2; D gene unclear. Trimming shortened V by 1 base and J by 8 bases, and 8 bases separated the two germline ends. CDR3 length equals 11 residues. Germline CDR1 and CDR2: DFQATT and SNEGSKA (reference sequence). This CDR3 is CSARGVSGYTF. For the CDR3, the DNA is TGCAGTGCTAGAGGCGTGTCGGGCTACACCTTC.

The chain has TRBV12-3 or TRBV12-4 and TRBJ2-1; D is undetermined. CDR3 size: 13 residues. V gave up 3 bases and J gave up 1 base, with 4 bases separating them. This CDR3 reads CASSLMSYNEQFF. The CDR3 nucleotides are TGTGCCAGCAGTTTGATGTCCTACAATGAGCAGTTCTTC.

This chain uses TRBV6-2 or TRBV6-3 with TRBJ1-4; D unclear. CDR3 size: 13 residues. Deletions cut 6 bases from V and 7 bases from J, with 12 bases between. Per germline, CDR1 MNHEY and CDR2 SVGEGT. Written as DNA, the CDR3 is TGTGCCAGCAGCTTGACGGCGCGTGAAAAACTGTTTTTT. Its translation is CASSLTAREKLFF.

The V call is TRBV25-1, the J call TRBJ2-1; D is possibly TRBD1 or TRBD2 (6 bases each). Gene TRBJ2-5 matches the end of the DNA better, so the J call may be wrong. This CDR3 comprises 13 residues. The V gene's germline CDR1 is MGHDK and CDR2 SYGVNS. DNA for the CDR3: TGTGCCAGCAGTGAACCGGGGGCCGAGACCCAGTACTTC. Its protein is CASSEPGAETQYF.

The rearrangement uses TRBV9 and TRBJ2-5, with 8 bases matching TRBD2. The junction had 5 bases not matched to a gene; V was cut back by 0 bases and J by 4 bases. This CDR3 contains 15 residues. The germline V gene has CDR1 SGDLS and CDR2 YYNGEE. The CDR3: CASSVASGSRETQYF. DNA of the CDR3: TGTGCCAGCAGCGTAGCGAGCGGGAGTAGAGAGACCCAGTACTTC.

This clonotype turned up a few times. CDR3: CSARDPNGAEQFF. CDR3 coding DNA: TGCAGTGCTAGAGATCCCAACGGCGCAGAGCAGTTCTTC. The chain couples TRBV20-1 to TRBJ2-1; D not resolved. Germline values: CDR1 DFQATT, CDR2 SNEGSKA (reference sequence). V was clipped by 0 bases and J by 10 bases, with 13 bases between them. This CDR3 region has 13 residues.

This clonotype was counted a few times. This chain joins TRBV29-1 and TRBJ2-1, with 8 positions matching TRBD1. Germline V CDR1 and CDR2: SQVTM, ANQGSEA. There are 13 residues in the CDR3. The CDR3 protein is CSCGGTGHNEQFF. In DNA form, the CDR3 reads TGCAGTTGTGGCGGGACAGGCCACAATGAGCAGTTCTTC.

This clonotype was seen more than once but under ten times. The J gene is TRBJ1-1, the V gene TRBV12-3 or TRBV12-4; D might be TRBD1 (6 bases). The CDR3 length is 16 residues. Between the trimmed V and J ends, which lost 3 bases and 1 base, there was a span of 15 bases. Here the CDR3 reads CASSLETDRRNTEAFF. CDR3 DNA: TGTGCCAGCAGTTTGGAGACTGACAGGAGGAACACTGAAGCTTTCTTT.

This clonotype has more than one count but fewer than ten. CDR3 nucleotide sequence: TGTGCCAGCAGCTTGACTCGACAGGGTGGGGAGACCCAGTACTTC. It encodes CASSLTRQGGETQYF. The rearrangement links TRBV7-9 to TRBJ2-5; TRBD1 agrees at 7 bases. V lost 3 bases and J lost 5; bases outside the gene matches: 9. This CDR3 has 15 amino acids. From germline, CDR1 is SEHNR and CDR2 FQNEAQ (reference sequence).

CDR3 in amino acids: CASSNGGWRETQYF. The CDR3 nucleotides are TGTGCCAGCAGCAACGGTGGGTGGCGGGAGACCCAGTACTTC. The chain has TRBV7-2 and TRBJ2-7; D gene unclear. TRBJ2-5 matches the DNA end more closely, so the J call is doubtful. Germline values: CDR1 SGHTA, CDR2 FQGNSA. The CDR3 consists of 14 residues.

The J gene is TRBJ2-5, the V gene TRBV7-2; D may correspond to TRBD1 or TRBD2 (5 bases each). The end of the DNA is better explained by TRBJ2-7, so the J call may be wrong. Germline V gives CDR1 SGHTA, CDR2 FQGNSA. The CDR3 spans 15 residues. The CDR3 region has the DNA TGTGCCAGCAGCTTAGACCGGGACCGATCCTACGAGCAGTACTTC. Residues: CASSLDRDRSYEQYF.

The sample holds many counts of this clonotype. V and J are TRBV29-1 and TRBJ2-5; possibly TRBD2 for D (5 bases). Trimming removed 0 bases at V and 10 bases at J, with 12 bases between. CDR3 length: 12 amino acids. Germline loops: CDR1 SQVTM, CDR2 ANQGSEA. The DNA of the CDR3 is TGCAGCGTTGAAGATCTCATTACTAGCCAGTACTTC. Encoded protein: CSVEDLITSQYF.

The CDR3 nucleotides are TGTGCCAGCAGGCTAGGGGGGGCTGAGCAGTTCTTC. Translation gives CASRLGGAEQFF. V usage is TRBV5-6 and J usage is TRBJ2-5; D may be TRBD2 (7 bases). Near its end, the DNA agrees better with TRBJ2-1, so the J call may be wrong. In germline, CDR1 is SGHDT, CDR2 YYEEEE. The CDR3 contains 12 residues.

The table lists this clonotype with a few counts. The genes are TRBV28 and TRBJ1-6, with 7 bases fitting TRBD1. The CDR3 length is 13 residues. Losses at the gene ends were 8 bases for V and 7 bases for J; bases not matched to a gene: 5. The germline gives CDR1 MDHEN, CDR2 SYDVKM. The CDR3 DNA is TGTGCCAGCCGAGAACAGGGGAATTCACCCCTCCACTTT. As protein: CASREQGNSPLHF.

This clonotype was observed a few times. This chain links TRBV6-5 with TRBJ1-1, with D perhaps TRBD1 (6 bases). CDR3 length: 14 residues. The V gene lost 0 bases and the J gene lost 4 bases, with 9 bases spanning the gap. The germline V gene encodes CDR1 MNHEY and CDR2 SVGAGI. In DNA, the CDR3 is TGTGCCAGCAGTTACTCGGGCAGGGGCACTGAAGCTTTCTTT. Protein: CASSYSGRGTEAFF.

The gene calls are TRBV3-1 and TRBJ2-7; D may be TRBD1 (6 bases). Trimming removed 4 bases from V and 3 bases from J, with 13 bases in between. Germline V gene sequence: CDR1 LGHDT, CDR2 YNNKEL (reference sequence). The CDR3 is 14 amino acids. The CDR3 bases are TGTGCCAGCAGCCTGGGGGCTCTTAACTACGAGCAGTACTTC. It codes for CASSLGALNYEQYF.

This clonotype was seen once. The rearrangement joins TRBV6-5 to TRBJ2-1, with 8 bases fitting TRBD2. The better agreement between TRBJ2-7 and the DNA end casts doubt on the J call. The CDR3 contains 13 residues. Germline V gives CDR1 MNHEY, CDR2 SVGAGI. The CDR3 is CASTAGGPNEQYF. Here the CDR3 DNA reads TGTGCCAGCACTGCGGGGGGTCCGAACGAGCAGTACTTC.

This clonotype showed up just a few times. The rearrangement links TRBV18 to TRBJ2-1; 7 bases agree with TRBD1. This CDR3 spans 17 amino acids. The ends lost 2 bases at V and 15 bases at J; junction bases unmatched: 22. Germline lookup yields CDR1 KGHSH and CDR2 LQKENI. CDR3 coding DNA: TGTGCCAGCTCACCATACGCGATTCGGACAGGTCAGGGTCGGTTGTTCTTC. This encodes CASSPYAIRTGQGRLFF.

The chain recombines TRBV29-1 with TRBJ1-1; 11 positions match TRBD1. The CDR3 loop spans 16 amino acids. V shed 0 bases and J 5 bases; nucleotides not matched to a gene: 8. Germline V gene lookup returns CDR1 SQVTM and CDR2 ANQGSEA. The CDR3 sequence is CSVEDPGGTGGTEAFF. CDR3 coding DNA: TGCAGCGTTGAAGATCCCGGAGGGACAGGGGGGACTGAAGCTTTCTTT.

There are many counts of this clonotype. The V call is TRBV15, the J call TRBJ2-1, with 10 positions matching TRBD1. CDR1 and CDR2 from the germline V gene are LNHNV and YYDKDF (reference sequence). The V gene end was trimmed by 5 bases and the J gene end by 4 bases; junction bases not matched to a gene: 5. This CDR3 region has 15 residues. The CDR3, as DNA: TGTGCCACCAGCGACGACAGGGGGCTATACAATGAGCAGTTCTTC. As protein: CATSDDRGLYNEQFF. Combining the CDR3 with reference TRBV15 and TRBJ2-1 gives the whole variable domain DAMVIQNPRYQVTQFGKPVTLSCSQTLNHNVMYWYQQKSSQAPKLLFHYYDKDFNNEADTPDNFQSRRPNTSFCFLDIRSPGLGDTAMYLCATSDDRGLYNEQFFGPGTRLTVL.

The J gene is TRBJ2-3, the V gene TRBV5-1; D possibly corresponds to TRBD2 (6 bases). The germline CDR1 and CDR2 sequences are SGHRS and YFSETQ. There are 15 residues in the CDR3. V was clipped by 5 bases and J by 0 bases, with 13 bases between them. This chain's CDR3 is CASRQLALSTDTQYF. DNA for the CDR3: TGCGCCAGCAGACAACTAGCCCTAAGCACAGATACGCAGTATTTT. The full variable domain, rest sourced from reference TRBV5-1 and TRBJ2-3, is KAGVTQTPRYLIKTRGQQVTLSCSPISGHRSVSWYQQTPGQGLQFLFEYFSETQRNKGNFPGRFSGRQFSNSRSEMNVSTLELGDSALYLCASRQLALSTDTQYFGPGTRLTVL.

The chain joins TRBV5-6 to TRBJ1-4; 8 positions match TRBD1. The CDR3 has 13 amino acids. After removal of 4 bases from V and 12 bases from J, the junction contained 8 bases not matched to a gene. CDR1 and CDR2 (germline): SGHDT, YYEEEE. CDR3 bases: TGTGCCAGCAGCGAACGGACAGGGAGGGAACTGTTTTTT. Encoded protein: CASSERTGRELFF. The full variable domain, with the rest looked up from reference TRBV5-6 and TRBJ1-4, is DAGVTQSPTHLIKTRGQQVTLRCSPKSGHDTVSWYQQALGQGPQFIFQYYEEEERQRGNFPDRFSGHQFPNYSSELNVNALLLGDSALYLCASSERTGRELFFGSGTQLSVL.

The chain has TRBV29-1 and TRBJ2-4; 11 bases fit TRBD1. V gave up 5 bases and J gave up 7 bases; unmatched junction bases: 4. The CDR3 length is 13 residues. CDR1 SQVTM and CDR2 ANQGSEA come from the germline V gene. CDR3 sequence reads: CSVTGQGANIQYF. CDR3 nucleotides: TGCAGCGTTACCGGACAGGGGGCTAACATTCAGTACTTC.